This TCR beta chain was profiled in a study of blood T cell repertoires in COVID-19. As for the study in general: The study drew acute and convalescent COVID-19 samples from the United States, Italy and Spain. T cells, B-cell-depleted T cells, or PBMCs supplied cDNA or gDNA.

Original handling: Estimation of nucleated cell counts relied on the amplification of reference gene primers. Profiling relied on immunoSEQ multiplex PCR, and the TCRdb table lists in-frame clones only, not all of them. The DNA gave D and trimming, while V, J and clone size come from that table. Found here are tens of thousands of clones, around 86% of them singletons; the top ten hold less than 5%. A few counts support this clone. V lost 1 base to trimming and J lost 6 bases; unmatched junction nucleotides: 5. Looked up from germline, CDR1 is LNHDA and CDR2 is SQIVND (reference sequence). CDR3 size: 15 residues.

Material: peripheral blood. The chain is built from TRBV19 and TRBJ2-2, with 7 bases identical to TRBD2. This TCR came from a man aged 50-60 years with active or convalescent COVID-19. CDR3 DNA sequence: TGTGCCAGTAGTATAGGGCGGGGGTCTGCCGGGGAGCTGTTTTTT. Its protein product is CASSIGRGSAGELFF.